Reported below is one T cell receptor beta chain. No antigen is known for it. Researchers ran the PCR with 60 Vbeta and 13 Jbeta primers. Method: immunoSEQ multiplex PCR; TCRdb's copy keeps in-frame clones and lacks some. Among around 200,000 clones, 60% to 85% were seen once, and the ten largest hold roughly 3%. The data were taken from a study of cytomegalovirus exposure and HLA in healthy donors. Study conclusions and caveats: Rare sequences made up most TCRs, while some public TCRs were found in many donors. Donors were assumed by presence/absence analyses to have roughly uniform sequencing depth.

The CDR3 loop spans 15 amino acids. Germline V gene data show CDR1 as SNHLY and CDR2 as FYNNEI. The ends were cut back, 8 bases at V and 2 bases at J, with 16 bases in the middle. V and J are TRBV2 and TRBJ1-5; D is possibly TRBD1 (5 bases). The source material was PBMCs. The sequence came from a female donor in good health and CMV-seronegative. CDR3 residues: CASDGGGSRNQPQHF. CDR3 bases: TGTGCCAGCGACGGGGGGGGTTCGCGCAATCAGCCCCAGCATTTT. Complete variable domain (other parts from reference TRBV2 and TRBJ1-5): EPEVTQTPSHQVTQMGQEVILRCVPISNHLYFYWYRQILGQKVEFLVSFYNNEISEKSEIFDDQFSVERPDGSNFTLKIRSTKLEDSAMYFCASDGGGSRNQPQHFGDGTRLSIL.